This TCR beta chain was sequenced for a study of T-cell memory formation after mild COVID-19. Study-wide background: Clusters of TCRs were largely donor specific.

This clonotype was found a few times. The antigen is not known. Study-wide results and caveats: Pre-infection memory held some responding clones, suggesting pre-existing cross-reactive T cells responded. Day 15 to 85 contracting clones showed balanced CD4/CD8; day 15 to 37 expanders favored CD4+.

A single record per CDR3 protein comes from TCRdb applying MiXCR to the 5' RACE reads. The sample has hundreds of thousands of distinct CDR3 sequences, more than 15% seen once; the top ten hold roughly 21%. This CDR3 region has 14 residues. V lost 5 bases and J lost 7, with 16 bases in between. The clonotype was recovered from a man younger than 30 who had mild COVID-19 (a few samples of this study predate the infection). Cell type and time point are not known. The chain uses TRBV12-3 or TRBV12-4 and TRBJ2-3; D is tentatively TRBD1 or TRBD2 (5 bases each). The sample comprised PBMCs or a T cell subset sorted from them (not recorded which). CDR3 coding DNA: TGTGCCAGCAGTGGGGGTCTTGAAGGGAATACGCAGTATTTT. As protein: CASSGGLEGNTQYF.